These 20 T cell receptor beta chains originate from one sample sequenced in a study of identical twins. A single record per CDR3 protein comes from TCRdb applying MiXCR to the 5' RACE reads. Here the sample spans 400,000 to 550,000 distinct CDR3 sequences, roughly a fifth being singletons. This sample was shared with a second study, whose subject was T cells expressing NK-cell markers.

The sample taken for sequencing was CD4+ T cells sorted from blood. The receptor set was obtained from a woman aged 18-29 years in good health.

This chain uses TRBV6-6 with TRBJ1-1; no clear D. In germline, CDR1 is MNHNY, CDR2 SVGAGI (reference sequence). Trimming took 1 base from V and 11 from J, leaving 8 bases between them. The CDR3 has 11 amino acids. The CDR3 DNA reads TGTGCCAGCAGTTACTACGAGCGGGCTTTCTTT. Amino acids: CASSYYERAFF.

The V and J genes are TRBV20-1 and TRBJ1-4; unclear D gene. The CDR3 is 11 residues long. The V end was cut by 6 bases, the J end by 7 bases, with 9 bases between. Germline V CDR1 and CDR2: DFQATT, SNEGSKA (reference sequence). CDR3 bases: TGCAGTGCACCAAAACGTGAAAAACTGTTTTTT. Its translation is CSAPKREKLFF.

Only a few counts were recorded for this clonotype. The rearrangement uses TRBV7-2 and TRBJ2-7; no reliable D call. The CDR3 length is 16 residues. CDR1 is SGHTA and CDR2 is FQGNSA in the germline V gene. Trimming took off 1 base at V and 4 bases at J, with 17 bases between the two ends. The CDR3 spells CASSLDLQLRGYEQYF. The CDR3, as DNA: TGTGCCAGCAGCTTAGACCTTCAGCTCCGCGGATACGAGCAGTACTTC.

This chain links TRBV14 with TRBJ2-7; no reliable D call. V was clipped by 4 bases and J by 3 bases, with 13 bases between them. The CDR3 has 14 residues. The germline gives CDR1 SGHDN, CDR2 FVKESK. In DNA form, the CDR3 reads TGTGCCAGCAGCCGACAAGGACCTTTCTACGAGCAGTACTTC. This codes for CASSRQGPFYEQYF.

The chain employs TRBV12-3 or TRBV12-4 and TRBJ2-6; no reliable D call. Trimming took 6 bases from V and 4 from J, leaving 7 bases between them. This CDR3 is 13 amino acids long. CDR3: CASRPAGANVLTF. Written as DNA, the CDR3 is TGTGCCAGCAGGCCTGCAGGGGCCAACGTCCTGACTTTC.

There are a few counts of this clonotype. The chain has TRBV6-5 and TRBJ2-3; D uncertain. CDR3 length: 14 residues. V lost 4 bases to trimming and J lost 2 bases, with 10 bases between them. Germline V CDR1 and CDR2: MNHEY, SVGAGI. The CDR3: CASSSLPFTDTQYF. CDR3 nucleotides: TGTGCCAGCAGTTCCCTTCCGTTCACAGATACGCAGTATTTT.

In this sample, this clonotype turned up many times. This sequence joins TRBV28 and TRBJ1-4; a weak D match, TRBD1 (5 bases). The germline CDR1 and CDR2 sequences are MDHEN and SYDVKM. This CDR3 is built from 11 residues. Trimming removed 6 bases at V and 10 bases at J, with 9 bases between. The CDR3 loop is CASSSRGKLFF. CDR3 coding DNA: TGTGCCAGCAGCTCGAGGGGAAAACTGTTTTTT.

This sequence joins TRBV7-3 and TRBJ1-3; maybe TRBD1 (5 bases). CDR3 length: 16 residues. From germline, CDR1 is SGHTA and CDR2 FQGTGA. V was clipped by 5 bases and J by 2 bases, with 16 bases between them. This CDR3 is CASSEKSIGAGNTIYF. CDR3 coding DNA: TGTGCCAGCAGCGAAAAATCCATAGGGGCTGGAAACACCATATATTTT.

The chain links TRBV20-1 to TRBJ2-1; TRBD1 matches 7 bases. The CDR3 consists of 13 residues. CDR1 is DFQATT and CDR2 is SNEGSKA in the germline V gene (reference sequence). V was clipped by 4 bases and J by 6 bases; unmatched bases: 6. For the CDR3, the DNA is TGCAGTGCTAAGAACGCAGGGGGCAATGAGCAGTTCTTC. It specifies CSAKNAGGNEQFF.

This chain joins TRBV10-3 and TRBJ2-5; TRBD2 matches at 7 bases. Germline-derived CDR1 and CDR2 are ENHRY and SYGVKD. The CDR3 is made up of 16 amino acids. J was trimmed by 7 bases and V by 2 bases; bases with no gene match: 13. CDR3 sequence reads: CAISEPRGDRSGTQYF. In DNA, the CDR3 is TGTGCCATCAGTGAGCCTCGGGGGGATCGGTCGGGGACCCAGTACTTC.

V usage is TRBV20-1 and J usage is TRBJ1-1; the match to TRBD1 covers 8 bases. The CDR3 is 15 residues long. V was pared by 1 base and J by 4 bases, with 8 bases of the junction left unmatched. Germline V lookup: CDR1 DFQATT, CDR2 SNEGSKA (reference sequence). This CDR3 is CSARGLRGRGTEAFF. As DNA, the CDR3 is TGCAGTGCTAGAGGTCTCAGGGGGCGGGGCACTGAAGCTTTCTTT.

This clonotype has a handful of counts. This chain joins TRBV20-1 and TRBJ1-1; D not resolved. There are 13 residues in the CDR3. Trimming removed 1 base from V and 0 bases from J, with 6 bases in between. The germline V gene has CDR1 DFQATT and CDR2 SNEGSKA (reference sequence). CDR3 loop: CSARAQMNTEAFF. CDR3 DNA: TGCAGTGCTAGAGCGCAGATGAACACTGAAGCTTTCTTT.

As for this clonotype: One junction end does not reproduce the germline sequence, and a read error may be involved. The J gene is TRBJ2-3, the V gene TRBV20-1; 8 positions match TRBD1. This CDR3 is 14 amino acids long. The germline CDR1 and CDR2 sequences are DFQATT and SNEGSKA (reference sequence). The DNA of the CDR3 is TGCAGTGCTCGAACGACAGGGGAGTTAGATACGCTGTATTTT. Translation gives CSARTTGELDTLYF.

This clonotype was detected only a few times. The CDR3 region is CSAKFSRTTDTQYF. The CDR3, as DNA: TGCAGTGCCAAATTTAGCAGAACCACAGATACGCAGTATTTT. The genes are TRBV20-1 and TRBJ2-3; D remains unclear. This CDR3 comprises 14 residues. The V and J ends lost 6 bases and 2 bases respectively, with 15 bases between them. Looked up from germline, CDR1 is DFQATT and CDR2 is SNEGSKA (reference sequence).

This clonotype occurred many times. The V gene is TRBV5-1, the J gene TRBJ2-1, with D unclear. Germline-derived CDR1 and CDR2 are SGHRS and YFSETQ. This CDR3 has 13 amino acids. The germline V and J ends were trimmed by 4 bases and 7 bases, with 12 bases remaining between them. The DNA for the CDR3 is TGCGCCAGCAGCGCTGACCCAGGTAATGAGCAGTTCTTC. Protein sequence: CASSADPGNEQFF. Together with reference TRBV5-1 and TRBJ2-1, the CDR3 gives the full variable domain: KAGVTQTPRYLIKTRGQQVTLSCSPISGHRSVSWYQQTPGQGLQFLFEYFSETQRNKGNFPGRFSGRQFSNSRSEMNVSTLELGDSALYLCASSADPGNEQFFGPGTRLTVL.

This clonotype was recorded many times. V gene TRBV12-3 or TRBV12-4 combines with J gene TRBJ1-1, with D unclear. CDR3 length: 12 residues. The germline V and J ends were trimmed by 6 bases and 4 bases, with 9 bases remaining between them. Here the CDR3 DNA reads TGTGCCAGCAGCCCCTGGTTCACTGAAGCTTTCTTT. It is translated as CASSPWFTEAFF.

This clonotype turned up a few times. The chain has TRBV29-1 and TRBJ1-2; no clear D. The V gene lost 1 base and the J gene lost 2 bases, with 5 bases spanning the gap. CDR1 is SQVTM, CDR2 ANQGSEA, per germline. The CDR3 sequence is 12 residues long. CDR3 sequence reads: CSVEGSNYGYTF. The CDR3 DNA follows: TGCAGCGTTGAAGGCAGCAACTATGGCTACACCTTC.

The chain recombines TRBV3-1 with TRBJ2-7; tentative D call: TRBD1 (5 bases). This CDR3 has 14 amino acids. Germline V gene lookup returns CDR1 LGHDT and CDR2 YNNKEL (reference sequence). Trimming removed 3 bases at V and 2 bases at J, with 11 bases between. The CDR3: CASSQSQGTYEQYF. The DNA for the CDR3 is TGTGCCAGCAGCCAGTCTCAGGGCACCTACGAGCAGTACTTC.

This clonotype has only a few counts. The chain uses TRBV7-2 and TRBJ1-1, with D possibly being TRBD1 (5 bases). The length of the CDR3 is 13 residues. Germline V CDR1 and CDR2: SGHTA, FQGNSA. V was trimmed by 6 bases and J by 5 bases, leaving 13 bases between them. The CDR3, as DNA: TGTGCCAGCAGACTTCAGGGTGGGACTGAAGCTTTCTTT. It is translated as CASRLQGGTEAFF.

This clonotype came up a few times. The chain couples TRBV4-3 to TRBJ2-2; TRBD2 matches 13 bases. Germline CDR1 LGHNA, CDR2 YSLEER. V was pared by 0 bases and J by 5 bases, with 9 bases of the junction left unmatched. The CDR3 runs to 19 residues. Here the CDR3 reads CASSQEGTSGTWGTGELFF. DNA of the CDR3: TGCGCCAGCAGCCAAGAGGGGACTAGCGGGACCTGGGGGACCGGGGAGCTGTTTTTT.